A selection of T cell receptor beta chains follows, all from one sample in a study of technical replicates of blood from a handful of donors. The data were produced by immunoSEQ multiplex PCR, yet TCRdb's version contains in-frame clones alone and is incomplete. The sample yields 75,000 to 90,000 clones, approximately 90% seen once. Sequencing was performed on T cells isolated from PBMCs. The receptors originated from a human donor in good health. CDR3s include the opening cysteine and the closing phenylalanine or tryptophan. A D gene is named only where the DNA matches it firmly. Clone sizes are given selectively: once, few, many, or a class where the clone is expanded.

TRBV5-8	TRBJ1-5	once	NA	TGTGCCAGCAGCGGGAGGGGCAAGAACAATCAGCCCCAGCATTTT	CASSGRGKNNQPQHF
TRBV4-1	TRBJ2-3	NA	TRBD2	TGCGCCAGCAGCCCTGGACTAGCGGGGCAGTATTTT	CASSPGLAGQYF
TRBV28	TRBJ1-5	NA	NA	TGTGCCAGCAGCCACCGGGGTAATCAGCCCCAGCATTTT	CASSHRGNQPQHF
TRBV7-9	TRBJ2-1	NA	NA	TGTGCCAGCAGCGCGGACTCCGCAGTTGAGCAGTTCTTC	CASSADSAVEQFF
TRBV29-1	TRBJ1-2	NA	NA	TGCAGCGTGGAACAGGGTGTCTATGGCTACACCTTC	CSVEQGVYGYTF
TRBV11-2	TRBJ2-7	NA	TRBD2	TGTGCCAGCAGCCCCCCGGGACTAGCGTTTACCTCCTACGAGCAGTACTTC	CASSPPGLAFTSYEQYF
TRBV16	TRBJ1-3	once	NA	TGTGCCAGCAGCCAATCGATTTATTGGGGGGAGAGCTCTGGAAACACCATATATTTT	CASSQSIYWGESSGNTIYF
TRBV6-1	TRBJ2-7	NA	NA	TGTGCCAGCAGTGAATGGACGGACTACTCCTACGAGCAGTACTTC	CASSEWTDYSYEQYF
TRBV5-1	TRBJ2-7	once	TRBD1	TGCGCCAGCAGCTTTGGGGACAGGGATTCCTACGAGCAGTACTTC	CASSFGDRDSYEQYF
TRBV18	TRBJ2-7	NA	TRBD2	TGTGCCAGCTCACCATCCGGGAGGATAGAGTACGAGCAGTACTTC	CASSPSGRIEYEQYF
TRBV7-9	TRBJ2-3	NA	TRBD1	TGTGCCAGCAGCTCCACGGGGACAGGGGCCACAGATACGCAGTATTTT	CASSSTGTGATDTQYF
TRBV12-5	TRBJ2-1	NA	TRBD2	TGTGCTAGTGGTTTGGTCCTAGCGGGGGGGGGCAATGAGCAGTTCTTC	CASGLVLAGGGNEQFF
TRBV11-2	TRBJ2-7	NA	TRBD2	TGTGCCAGCAGCTTAGGGGGCGGGAGGACTAGGCGCTACGAGCAGTACTTC	CASSLGGGRTRRYEQYF
TRBV7-9	TRBJ2-1	NA	NA	TGTGCCAGCAGCTTAGAGGGGATTAATGAGCAGTTCTTC	CASSLEGINEQFF
TRBV7-9	TRBJ2-7	NA	NA	TGTGCCAGCAGCTTCCTTGCGGGCGGCTACGAGCAGTACTTC	CASSFLAGGYEQYF
TRBV6-6	TRBJ2-5	NA	TRBD1	TGTGCCAGCAGCCCGACAGGGGGCTCGGAGACCCAGTACTTC	CASSPTGGSETQYF
TRBV5-4	TRBJ1-1	NA	NA	TGTGCCAGCAGCTTGGAGGACAGGAACACTGAAGCTTTCTTT	CASSLEDRNTEAFF
TRBV10-1	TRBJ2-5	NA	NA	TGCGCCAGCAGTGATTGCGGGCGGCCCCCTGTCAGGGAGACCCAGTACTTC	CASSDCGRPPVRETQYF
TRBV4-2	TRBJ2-7	NA	TRBD1	TGTGCCAGCAGCCAAGATAATCGGGGACAGTACATCATGGAGTACTTC	CASSQDNRGQYIMEYF
TRBV4-2	TRBJ2-3	NA	TRBD2	TGTGCCAGCAGCCAAGGTCGCGGGGGGGCTGGAGATACGCAGTATTTT	CASSQGRGGAGDTQYF
TRBV28	TRBJ2-2	NA	TRBD2	TGTGCCAGTGGGACTAGCGCGACCACCGGGGAGCTGTTTTTT	CASGTSATTGELFF
TRBV10-3	TRBJ2-1	NA	NA	TGTGCCATCAGGGGCGGGCTCGAAGGTGCTAATGAGCAGTTCTTC	CAIRGGLEGANEQFF
TRBV2	TRBJ2-6	NA	NA	TGTGCCAGCCGTCCGGGGAGCTCTGGGGCCAACGTCCTGACTTTC	CASRPGSSGANVLTF
TRBV28	TRBJ2-7	NA	NA	TGTGCCAGCAGTTTCTCGGGCGGGGCCATCTACGAGCAGTACTTC	CASSFSGGAIYEQYF
TRBV7-2	TRBJ1-1	NA	TRBD1	TGTGCCAGCAGTTGGACAGGGGAGGATGGAGCTGAAGCTTTCTTT	CASSWTGEDGAEAFF
TRBV5-1	TRBJ2-3	NA	NA	TGCGCCAGCAGCTTGCCGCGAGCTAGCGGCACAGATACGCAGTATTTT	CASSLPRASGTDTQYF